Listed below are T cell receptor beta chains from one sample, sequenced in a study of CD8 T cells in Susac syndrome. Via MiXCR, TCRdb re-called the immunoSEQ multiplex PCR reads, giving one row per CDR3 protein. The sample has about 180,000 distinct CDR3 sequences; 95% are singletons. The source material was CD8+ T cells from PBMCs. These receptor sequences come from a human donor with multiple sclerosis. CDR3s include the opening cysteine and the closing phenylalanine or tryptophan. Fields, in order: D gene, J gene, V gene, clone size, CDR3 protein, CDR3 DNA. D genes are given only for firm matches. Expanded clones are given a class, and other clones once, few, many or no size at all.

d_gene: -; j_gene: TRBJ1-2; v_gene: TRBV12-3/TRBV12-4; abundance: -; CDR3aa: CASSFRRASNYGYTF; CDR3nt: TGTGCCAGCAGTTTTCGCAGGGCCTCTAACTATGGCTACACCTTC
d_gene: -; j_gene: TRBJ2-7; v_gene: TRBV29-1; abundance: -; CDR3aa: CSVERGYEQYF; CDR3nt: TGCAGCGTTGAGAGGGGTTACGAGCAGTACTTC
d_gene: -; j_gene: TRBJ2-2; v_gene: TRBV5-4; abundance: -; CDR3aa: CAAEGAGELFF; CDR3nt: TGTGCCGCAGAGGGTGCCGGGGAGCTGTTTTTT
d_gene: TRBD2; j_gene: TRBJ2-2; v_gene: TRBV3-1; abundance: -; CDR3aa: CASSDEAGAGELFF; CDR3nt: TGTGCCAGCAGCGACGAAGCGGGAGCCGGGGAGCTGTTTTTT
d_gene: TRBD1; j_gene: TRBJ1-1; v_gene: TRBV18; abundance: once; CDR3aa: CASSPTGTGATEAFF; CDR3nt: TGTGCCAGCTCACCAACCGGGACAGGGGCTACTGAAGCTTTCTTT
d_gene: -; j_gene: TRBJ2-7; v_gene: TRBV6-5; abundance: -; CDR3aa: CASSTPGPPYEQYF; CDR3nt: TGTGCCAGCAGTACCCCGGGCCCCCCCTACGAGCAGTACTTC
d_gene: TRBD2; j_gene: TRBJ2-7; v_gene: TRBV2; abundance: -; CDR3aa: CASRGGFYEQYF; CDR3nt: TGTGCCAGCCGGGGGGGATTCTACGAGCAGTACTTC
d_gene: -; j_gene: TRBJ2-1; v_gene: TRBV11-2; abundance: -; CDR3aa: CASSLDHRDTGYNEQFF; CDR3nt: TGTGCCAGCAGCTTAGATCACCGGGACACAGGGTACAATGAGCAGTTCTTC
d_gene: -; j_gene: TRBJ1-3; v_gene: TRBV20-1; abundance: once; CDR3aa: CSAPEGAGNTIYF; CDR3nt: TGCAGTGCCCCGGAGGGAGCTGGAAACACCATATATTTT
d_gene: -; j_gene: TRBJ2-3; v_gene: TRBV15; abundance: -; CDR3aa: CATSRAEIGDTQYF; CDR3nt: TGTGCCACCAGCAGGGCGGAGATAGGAGATACGCAGTATTTT
d_gene: TRBD2; j_gene: TRBJ2-3; v_gene: TRBV27; abundance: -; CDR3aa: CASSRTSGANTQYF; CDR3nt: TGTGCCAGCAGCCGGACTAGCGGGGCAAATACGCAGTATTTT
d_gene: -; j_gene: TRBJ1-5; v_gene: TRBV28; abundance: -; CDR3aa: CASMGGNQPQHF; CDR3nt: TGTGCCAGCATGGGTGGCAATCAGCCCCAGCATTTT
d_gene: TRBD1; j_gene: TRBJ2-5; v_gene: TRBV28; abundance: -; CDR3aa: CASSEQGAYETQYF; CDR3nt: TGTGCCAGCAGTGAACAGGGGGCATATGAGACCCAGTACTTC
d_gene: TRBD1; j_gene: TRBJ2-5; v_gene: TRBV7-9; abundance: -; CDR3aa: CASSANRGMGETQYF; CDR3nt: TGTGCCAGCAGCGCCAACAGGGGGATGGGAGAGACCCAGTACTTC
d_gene: -; j_gene: TRBJ1-1; v_gene: TRBV30; abundance: -; CDR3aa: CAWSPGPLGMNTEAFF; CDR3nt: TGTGCCTGGAGCCCGGGGCCTCTGGGCATGAACACTGAAGCTTTCTTT
d_gene: TRBD1; j_gene: TRBJ1-1; v_gene: TRBV9; abundance: few; CDR3aa: CASSVAGTENTEAFF; CDR3nt: TGTGCCAGCAGCGTAGCTGGGACAGAGAACACTGAAGCTTTCTTT
d_gene: TRBD2; j_gene: TRBJ2-7; v_gene: TRBV2; abundance: -; CDR3aa: CASSPSGIYEQYF; CDR3nt: TGTGCCAGCAGTCCTAGCGGGATCTACGAGCAGTACTTC
d_gene: TRBD1; j_gene: TRBJ2-1; v_gene: TRBV15; abundance: once; CDR3aa: CATSTRRRGTGDNEQFF; CDR3nt: TGTGCCACCAGCACCCGCCGGAGGGGGACAGGTGACAATGAGCAGTTCTTC
d_gene: -; j_gene: TRBJ2-1; v_gene: TRBV5-1; abundance: -; CDR3aa: CASSLERGNGNEQFF; CDR3nt: TGCGCCAGCAGCTTGGAGAGGGGGAATGGCAATGAGCAGTTCTTC
d_gene: TRBD1; j_gene: TRBJ2-5; v_gene: TRBV27; abundance: -; CDR3aa: CASSWTGGETQYF; CDR3nt: TGTGCCAGCAGTTGGACAGGGGGAGAGACCCAGTACTTC
d_gene: -; j_gene: TRBJ2-1; v_gene: TRBV5-1; abundance: -; CDR3aa: CASSPADYQIYNEQFF; CDR3nt: TGCGCCAGCAGCCCAGCGGACTACCAAATTTACAATGAGCAGTTCTTC
d_gene: TRBD2; j_gene: TRBJ2-7; v_gene: TRBV29-1; abundance: -; CDR3aa: CSVVGGVFYEQYF; CDR3nt: TGCAGCGTTGTTGGGGGGGTCTTCTACGAGCAGTACTTC
d_gene: TRBD1; j_gene: TRBJ2-7; v_gene: TRBV5-1; abundance: -; CDR3aa: CASSLEGQGTDEQYF; CDR3nt: TGCGCCAGCAGCTTGGAGGGACAGGGTACTGACGAGCAGTACTTC
d_gene: -; j_gene: TRBJ2-1; v_gene: TRBV9; abundance: -; CDR3aa: CASSVGLARYNEQFF; CDR3nt: TGTGCCAGCAGCGTAGGGCTAGCGCGCTACAATGAGCAGTTCTTC
d_gene: -; j_gene: TRBJ1-5; v_gene: TRBV20-1; abundance: -; CDR3aa: CSAREGGNQPQHF; CDR3nt: TGCAGTGCCCGAGAAGGGGGGAATCAGCCCCAGCATTTT
d_gene: -; j_gene: TRBJ1-2; v_gene: TRBV6-5; abundance: -; CDR3aa: CASSQDSWGNYGYTF; CDR3nt: TGTGCCAGCAGTCAGGACAGCTGGGGGAACTATGGCTACACCTTC
d_gene: -; j_gene: TRBJ2-5; v_gene: TRBV2; abundance: -; CDR3aa: CASSESGSGTQYF; CDR3nt: TGTGCCAGCAGTGAATCGGGCAGCGGGACCCAGTACTTC
d_gene: -; j_gene: TRBJ2-1; v_gene: TRBV6-5; abundance: -; CDR3aa: CASSYLGSHDNEQFF; CDR3nt: TGTGCCAGCAGTTACTTGGGTAGCCACGACAATGAGCAGTTCTTC
d_gene: -; j_gene: TRBJ1-2; v_gene: TRBV13; abundance: -; CDR3aa: CASSLDEGTEGYTF; CDR3nt: TGTGCCAGCAGCTTAGACGAGGGAACGGAGGGCTACACCTTC
d_gene: -; j_gene: TRBJ1-1; v_gene: TRBV27; abundance: -; CDR3aa: CASSRLGTEAFF; CDR3nt: TGTGCCAGCAGTCGACTGGGCACTGAAGCTTTCTTT
d_gene: TRBD2; j_gene: TRBJ2-3; v_gene: TRBV3-1; abundance: -; CDR3aa: CASSQEKFSGRGMDTQYF; CDR3nt: TGTGCCAGCAGCCAAGAGAAATTTAGCGGGAGGGGAATGGATACGCAGTATTTT
d_gene: -; j_gene: TRBJ2-1; v_gene: TRBV15; abundance: -; CDR3aa: CATSRAILTVSSYNEQFF; CDR3nt: TGTGCCACCAGCAGAGCCATCCTGACGGTCAGCTCCTACAATGAGCAGTTCTTC
d_gene: TRBD1; j_gene: TRBJ2-1; v_gene: TRBV28; abundance: -; CDR3aa: CASRRAGTGAYNEQFF; CDR3nt: TGTGCCAGCAGAAGGGCCGGGACAGGGGCCTACAATGAGCAGTTCTTC
d_gene: TRBD2; j_gene: TRBJ2-5; v_gene: TRBV4-2; abundance: once; CDR3aa: CASSLGTSGVVGETQYF; CDR3nt: TGTGCCAGCAGCCTAGGGACTAGCGGGGTAGTTGGAGAGACCCAGTACTTC
d_gene: -; j_gene: TRBJ2-7; v_gene: TRBV15; abundance: -; CDR3aa: CATSRVDRRYEQYF; CDR3nt: TGTGCCACCAGCAGAGTAGACAGGAGATACGAGCAGTACTTC
d_gene: TRBD1; j_gene: TRBJ1-2; v_gene: TRBV6-1; abundance: -; CDR3aa: CASKGTGDLGYGYTF; CDR3nt: TGTGCCAGCAAAGGGACAGGGGATCTCGGCTATGGCTACACCTTC
d_gene: -; j_gene: TRBJ2-3; v_gene: TRBV15; abundance: -; CDR3aa: CATSPRGLLTTDTQYF; CDR3nt: TGTGCCACCAGCCCCCGAGGACTCTTAACCACAGATACGCAGTATTTT
d_gene: -; j_gene: TRBJ2-1; v_gene: TRBV27; abundance: once; CDR3aa: CASSSFRLDAEQFF; CDR3nt: TGTGCCAGCAGTTCATTCCGACTAGATGCTGAGCAGTTCTTC
d_gene: TRBD1; j_gene: TRBJ2-7; v_gene: TRBV27; abundance: -; CDR3aa: CASSLGTGGEQYF; CDR3nt: TGTGCCAGCAGTTTAGGGACAGGGGGGGAGCAGTACTTC
d_gene: TRBD2; j_gene: TRBJ2-1; v_gene: TRBV19; abundance: -; CDR3aa: CASSSSGSNYNEQFF; CDR3nt: TGTGCCAGTAGCTCTAGCGGGAGTAACTACAATGAGCAGTTCTTC
d_gene: -; j_gene: TRBJ1-4; v_gene: TRBV27; abundance: -; CDR3aa: CASSFGGGSEKLFF; CDR3nt: TGTGCCAGCAGTTTTGGCGGGGGAAGTGAAAAACTGTTTTTT
d_gene: TRBD2; j_gene: TRBJ2-3; v_gene: TRBV29-1; abundance: once; CDR3aa: CSVVLAGGPLDTQYF; CDR3nt: TGCAGCGTTGTGCTCGCGGGAGGGCCGTTGGATACGCAGTATTTT
d_gene: -; j_gene: TRBJ2-3; v_gene: TRBV7-9; abundance: -; CDR3aa: CASSLVASVSTDTQYF; CDR3nt: TGTGCCAGCAGCTTAGTGGCCAGCGTTAGCACAGATACGCAGTATTTT
d_gene: -; j_gene: TRBJ2-7; v_gene: TRBV7-2; abundance: -; CDR3aa: CASSLQGYIYEQYF; CDR3nt: TGTGCCAGCAGCTTACAGGGGTATATCTACGAGCAGTACTTC
d_gene: -; j_gene: TRBJ2-2; v_gene: TRBV12-3/TRBV12-4; abundance: -; CDR3aa: CASSLANSPGELFF; CDR3nt: TGTGCCAGCAGTTTGGCGAACTCACCCGGGGAGCTGTTTTTT
d_gene: -; j_gene: TRBJ1-5; v_gene: TRBV3-1; abundance: once; CDR3aa: CASSQNPNQPQHF; CDR3nt: TGTGCCAGCAGCCAAAACCCCAATCAGCCCCAGCATTTT
d_gene: -; j_gene: TRBJ2-5; v_gene: TRBV7-9; abundance: -; CDR3aa: CAVRGETQYF; CDR3nt: TGTGCAGTCCGGGGGGAGACCCAGTACTTC
d_gene: -; j_gene: TRBJ2-7; v_gene: TRBV30; abundance: -; CDR3aa: CAWSEGTLSSYEQYF; CDR3nt: TGTGCCTGGAGTGAAGGGACATTGAGCTCCTACGAGCAGTACTTC
d_gene: -; j_gene: TRBJ1-2; v_gene: TRBV15; abundance: -; CDR3aa: CATSGEGDYGYTF; CDR3nt: TGTGCCACCAGCGGAGAAGGGGACTATGGCTACACCTTC
d_gene: -; j_gene: TRBJ2-6; v_gene: TRBV27; abundance: -; CDR3aa: CASSWGSGANVLTF; CDR3nt: TGTGCCAGCAGTTGGGGCTCTGGGGCCAACGTCCTGACTTTC
d_gene: TRBD1; j_gene: TRBJ1-1; v_gene: TRBV7-2; abundance: -; CDR3aa: CASSYTTRTGGTEAFF; CDR3nt: TGTGCCAGCAGCTACACCACCCGAACAGGGGGCACTGAAGCTTTCTTT
d_gene: -; j_gene: TRBJ2-1; v_gene: TRBV27; abundance: -; CDR3aa: CASTTGIGEQFF; CDR3nt: TGTGCCAGCACCACAGGGATAGGTGAGCAGTTCTTC
d_gene: TRBD1; j_gene: TRBJ1-5; v_gene: TRBV28; abundance: -; CDR3aa: CASRTLVRQGSQPQHF; CDR3nt: TGTGCCAGCAGAACATTGGTGAGACAGGGCAGTCAGCCCCAGCATTTT
d_gene: -; j_gene: TRBJ1-1; v_gene: TRBV29-1; abundance: -; CDR3aa: CSVTQPNGAFF; CDR3nt: TGCAGCGTCACACAGCCGAACGGAGCTTTCTTT
d_gene: -; j_gene: TRBJ1-4; v_gene: TRBV13; abundance: -; CDR3aa: CASSLHGPNEKLFF; CDR3nt: TGTGCCAGCAGCTTACACGGGCCTAATGAAAAACTGTTTTTT
d_gene: -; j_gene: TRBJ1-5; v_gene: TRBV30; abundance: once; CDR3aa: CAWSSDGAQPQHF; CDR3nt: TGTGCCTGGAGTAGTGACGGGGCTCAGCCCCAGCATTTT
d_gene: -; j_gene: TRBJ2-1; v_gene: TRBV7-9; abundance: -; CDR3aa: CASSLFDPRGAKEFF; CDR3nt: TGTGCCAGCAGCTTATTTGATCCTCGGGGGGCTAAGGAGTTCTTC
d_gene: TRBD2; j_gene: TRBJ2-3; v_gene: TRBV7-2; abundance: -; CDR3aa: CASRERGASTDTQYF; CDR3nt: TGTGCCAGCAGGGAGCGGGGTGCTAGCACAGATACGCAGTATTTT
d_gene: -; j_gene: TRBJ1-2; v_gene: TRBV27; abundance: -; CDR3aa: CASSLPGRGGYTF; CDR3nt: TGTGCCAGCAGTTTACCAGGGCGAGGTGGCTACACCTTC